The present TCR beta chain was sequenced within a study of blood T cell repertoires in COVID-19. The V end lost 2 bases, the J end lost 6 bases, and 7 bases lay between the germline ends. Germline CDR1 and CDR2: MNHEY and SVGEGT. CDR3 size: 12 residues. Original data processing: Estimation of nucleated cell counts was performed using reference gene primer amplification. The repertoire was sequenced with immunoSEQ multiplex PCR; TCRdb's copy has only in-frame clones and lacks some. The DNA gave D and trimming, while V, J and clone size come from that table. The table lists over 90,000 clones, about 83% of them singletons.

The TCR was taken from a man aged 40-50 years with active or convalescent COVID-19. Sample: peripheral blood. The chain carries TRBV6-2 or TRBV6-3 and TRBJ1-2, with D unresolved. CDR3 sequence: CASSYKYNGYTF. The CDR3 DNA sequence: TGTGCCAGCAGTTACAAATACAATGGCTACACCTTC.